Listed here are 7 T cell receptor beta chains from one sample, sequenced in a study of spatial heterogeneity in lung cancer. From the 5' RACE reads, TCRdb called clonotypes with MiXCR, one entry per CDR3 protein. Here the sample spans approximately 50,000 distinct CDR3 sequences, roughly 8.1% being singletons. Noted time point: blood at routine non-recurrence follow-up after resection. Without sorting, whole RNA was sequenced from tumor, nontumor lung or frozen PBMC. The material was PBMCs, obtained at follow-up. These TCRs come from a female donor with early-stage non-small cell lung cancer.

There are a few counts of this clonotype. The CDR3 bases are TGTGCCAGCAGGACAGGGTCTTACGAGCAGTACTTC. Protein: CASRTGSYEQYF. The chain combines TRBV6-5 with TRBJ2-7; TRBD1 matches at 7 bases. Germline CDR1 is MNHEY and CDR2 is SVGAGI. This CDR3 is built from 12 residues. J gave up 4 bases and V 6 bases, and 3 bases lay outside the gene matches.

V usage is TRBV6-5 and J usage is TRBJ1-5; D ambiguous. From germline, CDR1 is MNHEY and CDR2 SVGAGI. Trimming shortened V by 5 bases and J by 4 bases, and 12 bases separated the two germline ends. The CDR3 spans 14 residues. The CDR3 DNA reads TGTGCCAGCAGTGTACGGAGTGAGAATCAGCCCCAGCATTTT. It translates to CASSVRSENQPQHF.

This clonotype was picked up many times. V gene TRBV12-3 or TRBV12-4 combines with J gene TRBJ1-1, with 8 bases lining up with TRBD1. This CDR3 is built from 15 residues. The V and J ends lost 5 bases and 5 bases, in that order; junction bases with no gene match: 10. The chain's CDR3 is CASSPPSGTGTEAFF. The CDR3 DNA sequence: TGTGCCAGCAGTCCACCTTCCGGGACAGGTACTGAAGCTTTCTTT.

This clonotype was detected a few times. The V and J genes are TRBV6-6 and TRBJ2-5; D gene ambiguous. Germline V gives CDR1 MNHNY, CDR2 SVGAGI (reference sequence). V was shortened by 2 bases and J by 6 bases, with 4 bases between the two germline ends. The CDR3 length is 11 residues. CDR3 DNA: TGTGCCAGCAGTTACAGCCAGACCCAGTACTTC. It encodes CASSYSQTQYF.

This clonotype has more than one count but fewer than ten. The V gene is TRBV11-2, the J gene TRBJ2-5, with 8 bases lining up with TRBD2. Germline assignment: CDR1 SGHAT and CDR2 FQNNGV. CDR3 size: 17 residues. V gave up 1 base and J gave up 5 bases; unmatched junction bases: 12. In DNA form, the CDR3 reads TGTGCCAGCAGCTTAGGTCGGGGGGGCTCCAGGAGGGAGACCCAGTACTTC. It specifies CASSLGRGGSRRETQYF.

This clonotype was observed many times. This CDR3 reads CASSYDLETQYF. As DNA, the CDR3 is TGTGCCAGCAGTTACGACCTTGAGACCCAGTACTTC. The chain combines TRBV6-5 with TRBJ2-5; D remains unclear. Trimming cost V 2 bases and J 5 bases, with 6 bases left between them. The length of the CDR3 is 12 residues. The germline V gene has CDR1 MNHEY and CDR2 SVGAGI.

This clonotype has at least ten counts. The rearrangement uses TRBV19 and TRBJ1-4; no reliable D call. Germline V gene sequence: CDR1 LNHDA, CDR2 SQIVND (reference sequence). The CDR3 spans 14 residues. Trimming took 10 bases from V and 10 from J, leaving 22 bases between them. CDR3 protein: CATKYRRGRRKLFF. CDR3 DNA: TGTGCCACCAAGTATCGGAGAGGACGCCGAAAACTGTTTTTT.